This is a list of T cell receptor beta chains from one sample in a study of vaccination effects on CD4 cells after COVID-19. Using immunoSEQ multiplex PCR, the repertoire was profiled, and TCRdb retains in-frame clones only, with some absent. Here the sample spans around 67,000 clones, approximately 80% being singletons. Antigens of these TCRs are unknown. Sequenced material: CD4+ T cells from PBMCs cultured with HCoV-229E spike peptides, taken after COVID-19 vaccination. These TCRs come from a human donor who received a COVID-19 vaccine. Both conserved end residues are part of each CDR3. A D gene is named only where the DNA matches it firmly.

v_call: TRBV29-1; d_call: TRBD1; cdr3_aa: CSVHRGNNEQFF
v_call: TRBV4-1; d_call: TRBD2; cdr3_aa: CASSLSGLAGMTDTQYF
v_call: TRBV9; d_call: TRBD1; cdr3_aa: CASSARQGLYNEQFF
v_call: TRBV19; d_call: TRBD2; cdr3_aa: CASSISGGRADTQYF
v_call: TRBV5-4; d_call: NA; cdr3_aa: CASTPGPQNTGELFF
v_call: TRBV7-2; d_call: TRBD1; cdr3_aa: CASRRQGANYGYTF
v_call: TRBV6-4; d_call: TRBD2; cdr3_aa: CASSGTSGGYNEQFF
v_call: TRBV3-1/TRBV3-2; d_call: NA; cdr3_aa: CASSQLDSRRGVYNEQFF
v_call: TRBV4-1; d_call: NA; cdr3_aa: CASSQTQGGSYNEQFF
v_call: TRBV24-1; d_call: TRBD1; cdr3_aa: CATSSTGGNEQFF
v_call: TRBV18; d_call: TRBD1; cdr3_aa: CASSPKDRDGQPQHF
v_call: TRBV28; d_call: NA; cdr3_aa: CASKEAQGQETQYF
v_call: TRBV11-2; d_call: TRBD2; cdr3_aa: CASSVGTSGGLYTDTQYF
v_call: TRBV5-8; d_call: NA; cdr3_aa: CASSFSQGRKSSGANVLTF
v_call: TRBV25-1; d_call: TRBD2; cdr3_aa: CASSFAGGLTEQFF
v_call: TRBV30; d_call: NA; cdr3_aa: CAWNLPGSQPQHF
v_call: TRBV5-1; d_call: TRBD2; cdr3_aa: CATNEAGKNTGELFF
v_call: TRBV24-1; d_call: NA; cdr3_aa: CATSARGSNEKLFF
v_call: TRBV24-1; d_call: TRBD1; cdr3_aa: CATSDGGTAQETQYF
v_call: TRBV12-3/TRBV12-4; d_call: TRBD1; cdr3_aa: CASSLMGQVSYTF
v_call: TRBV2; d_call: NA; cdr3_aa: CASREDGNTEAFF
v_call: TRBV11-2; d_call: TRBD1; cdr3_aa: CASSTGQGHTEAFF
v_call: TRBV10-3; d_call: TRBD1; cdr3_aa: CAISAGGSGANVLTF
v_call: TRBV6-1; d_call: NA; cdr3_aa: CASSESQGKAFF
v_call: TRBV6-6; d_call: NA; cdr3_aa: CASSRDGSNQPQHF
v_call: TRBV3-1/TRBV3-2; d_call: NA; cdr3_aa: CASSQDRRLETQYF
v_call: TRBV2; d_call: NA; cdr3_aa: CASSEFQGENTEAFF
v_call: TRBV19; d_call: NA; cdr3_aa: CASTRWSGADYGYTF
v_call: TRBV30; d_call: NA; cdr3_aa: CAWSVEGLSSPLHF
v_call: TRBV3-1/TRBV3-2; d_call: TRBD1; cdr3_aa: CASSQWDRGSPLHF
v_call: TRBV28; d_call: NA; cdr3_aa: CASSPDPGANVLTF
v_call: TRBV5-4; d_call: NA; cdr3_aa: CASSLARQPQETQYF
v_call: TRBV11-3; d_call: TRBD1; cdr3_aa: CASSSTGGLICTEAFF
v_call: TRBV3-1/TRBV3-2; d_call: NA; cdr3_aa: CASTSIIGGLGTQYF
v_call: TRBV5-8; d_call: NA; cdr3_aa: CASPARPGLSTDTQYF
v_call: TRBV5-1; d_call: TRBD2; cdr3_aa: CASSARDYTDTQYF
v_call: TRBV5-1; d_call: TRBD1; cdr3_aa: CASSGDRGADEQFF
v_call: TRBV18; d_call: NA; cdr3_aa: CASSPALAGETQYF
v_call: TRBV30; d_call: NA; cdr3_aa: CALTPGQLGEKLFF
v_call: TRBV6-4; d_call: TRBD1; cdr3_aa: CASSRQGSNYGYTF
v_call: TRBV5-4; d_call: NA; cdr3_aa: CASSFQRLVSPLHF
v_call: TRBV6-6; d_call: NA; cdr3_aa: CASSYSKGLNTEAFF
v_call: TRBV2; d_call: NA; cdr3_aa: CASSEAVNTEAFF
v_call: TRBV6-5; d_call: NA; cdr3_aa: CASRSDTSGANVLTF
v_call: TRBV19; d_call: NA; cdr3_aa: CASRDRTRATNEKLFF
v_call: TRBV4-2; d_call: NA; cdr3_aa: CASSQEGGGTDTQYF